What follows describes a single TCR beta chain. This record comes from a study of blood T cell repertoires in COVID-19. As for the study in general: Specimens from acute and convalescent COVID-19 originated in the United States, Italy and Spain. Sample material is recorded as cDNA or gDNA derived from T cells, B-cell-depleted T cells, or PBMCs.

Trimming removed 4 bases from V and 6 bases from J, with 9 bases in between. Looked up from germline, CDR1 is MDHEN and CDR2 is SYDVKM. The CDR3 contains 12 residues. Per the original methods: For nucleated cells, counts were estimated from reference gene primer amplification. Produced via immunoSEQ multiplex PCR; TCRdb's table is partial and in-frame only. The D gene and trimming were derived from the DNA, and the V and J assignments and clone size from that table. Among approximately 150,000 clones listed, 84% were seen once. Seattle cases were enrolled at active infection and followed longitudinally.

J is TRBJ1-1 and V is TRBV28; D is ambiguous. The sample consisted of peripheral blood. The sequence came from a woman older than 75 with COVID-19, enrolled during active disease. This CDR3 is CASSSLPAEAFF. The CDR3 DNA sequence: TGTGCCAGCAGTTCGTTGCCAGCTGAAGCTTTCTTT.